This TCR beta chain stems from a study of T cell changes during pregnancy in multiple sclerosis (dated by TCRdb to about 2019). As for the study more broadly: The study examined how the T cell repertoire changed over the course of pregnancy in women with multiple sclerosis.

The receptor library was made with the immunoSEQ multiplex PCR assay. TCRdb obtained this table from immuneACCESS and retained in-frame rearrangements with V and J assigned. These tables miss some clones; where compared with another copy, unresolved V genes account for less than half of the shortfall, and the remainder is unexplained. Within this sample are 70,000 to 95,000 clones, with 93% of them counted one time only. The biggest ten clones account for approximately 2.5% of the sample. Notes on this clone: Its recognized antigen is unknown. Per-base quality was not reported, and no clone a single base away is much larger than it.

The CDR3 contains 16 residues, cysteine and phenylalanine counted. The only DNA kept is the CDR3, 48 bases in frame from the first base. Between the V and J ends, shortened by 0 bases and 4 bases respectively, the junction contains 15 bases. According to the germline V gene (reference sequence), CDR1 reads MNHEY and CDR2 reads SMNVEV. Sequencing was performed on peripheral blood, taken in the second trimester of pregnancy. The chain links TRBV27 with TRBJ1-2; TRBD1 is possibly the D segment (6 matching bases). This sequence was found in a female donor with multiple sclerosis, enrolled in a pregnancy study. The CDR3 protein is CASSLSPPGGPYGYTF. Here is the DNA: TGTGCCAGCAGTTTATCGCCGCCGGGGGGGCCCTATGGCTACACCTTC.